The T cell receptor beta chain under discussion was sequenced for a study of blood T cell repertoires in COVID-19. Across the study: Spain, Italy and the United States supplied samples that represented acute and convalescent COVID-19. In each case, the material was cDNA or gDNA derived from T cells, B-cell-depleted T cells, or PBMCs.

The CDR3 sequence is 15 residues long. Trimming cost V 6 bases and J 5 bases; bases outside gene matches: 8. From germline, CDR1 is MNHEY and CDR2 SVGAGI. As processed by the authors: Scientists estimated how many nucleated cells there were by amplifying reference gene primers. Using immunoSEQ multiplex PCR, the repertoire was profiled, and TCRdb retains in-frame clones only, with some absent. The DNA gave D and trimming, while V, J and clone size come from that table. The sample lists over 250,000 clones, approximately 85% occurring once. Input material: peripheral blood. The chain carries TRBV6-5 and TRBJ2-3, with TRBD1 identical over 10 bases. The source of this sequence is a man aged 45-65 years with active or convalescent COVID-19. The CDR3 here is CASRPTGGSIDTQYF. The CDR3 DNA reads TGTGCCAGCAGGCCGACAGGGGGCTCGATAGATACGCAGTATTTT.